This TCR beta chain was identified during a study of CD4 T cells in relation to SARS-CoV-2 and coronaviruses. Study in general: The negative reference was HIV-1 Nef peptide pool or peptide-free culture. Whole-study findings and limits: Pre-pandemic and post-infection samples never came from the same donor. Roughly 65% of donors had memory CD4+ clonotypes crossrecognizing SARS-CoV-2 and common cold coronavirus spike.

From germline, CDR1 is SGHRS and CDR2 YFSETQ. The V and J ends lost 4 bases and 1 base respectively, with 11 bases between them. The CDR3 runs 15 residues. The unexposed donors gave CD4+ T cells in about 2011-2019, prior to COVID-19. Isolation of CD4+ T cells took place after around eleven days in culture. As cell numbers allowed, unexposed-donor CD4+ T cells faced SARS-CoV-2 S/N and four cold-coronavirus spikes. In the case of this clone: Antigen specificity is unknown.

The repertoire was sequenced with immunoSEQ multiplex PCR; TCRdb's copy has only in-frame clones and lacks some. The data hold 10,000 or so clones, with 80% to 90% observed a single time. Input material: CD4+ T cells from PBMCs, cultured in vitro. The rearrangement joins TRBV5-1 to TRBJ2-2; D unresolved. This clonotype was obtained from a human donor in good health. The CDR3: CASSHQTGNTGELFF. The CDR3 DNA is TGCGCCAGCAGCCACCAGACTGGGAACACCGGGGAGCTGTTTTTT.